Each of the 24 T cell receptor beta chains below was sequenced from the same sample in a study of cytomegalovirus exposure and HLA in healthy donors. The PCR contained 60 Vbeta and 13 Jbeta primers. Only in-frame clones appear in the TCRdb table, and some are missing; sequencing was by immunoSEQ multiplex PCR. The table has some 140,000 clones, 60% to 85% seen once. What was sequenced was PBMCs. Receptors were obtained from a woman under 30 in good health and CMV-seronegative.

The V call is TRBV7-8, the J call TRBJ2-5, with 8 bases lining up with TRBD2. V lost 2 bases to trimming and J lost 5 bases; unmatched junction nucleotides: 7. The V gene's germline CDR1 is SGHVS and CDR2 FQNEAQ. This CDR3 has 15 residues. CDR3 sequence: CASSLTAGVGETQYF. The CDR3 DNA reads TGTGCCAGCAGCTTAACAGCGGGAGTAGGGGAGACCCAGTACTTC. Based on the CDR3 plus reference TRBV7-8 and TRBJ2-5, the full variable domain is GAGVSQSPRYKVAKRGQDVALRCDPISGHVSLFWYQQALGQGPEFLTYFQNEAQLDKSGLPSDRFFAERPEGSVSTLKIQRTQQEDSAVYLCASSLTAGVGETQYFGPGTRLLVL.

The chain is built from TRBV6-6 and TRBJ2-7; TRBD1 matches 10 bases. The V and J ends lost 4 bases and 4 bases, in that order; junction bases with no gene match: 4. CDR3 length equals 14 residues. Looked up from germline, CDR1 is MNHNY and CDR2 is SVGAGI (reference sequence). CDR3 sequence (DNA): TGTGCCAGCAGTTCCGACAGGGGGCTGTACGAGCAGTACTTC. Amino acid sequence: CASSSDRGLYEQYF.

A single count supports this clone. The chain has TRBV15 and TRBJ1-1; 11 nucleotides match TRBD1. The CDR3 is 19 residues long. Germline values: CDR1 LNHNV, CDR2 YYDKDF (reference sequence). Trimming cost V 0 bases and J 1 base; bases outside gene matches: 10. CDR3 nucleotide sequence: TGTGCCACCAGCAGAGAATTAATGGTCGGGACAGGGGGGAACACTGAAGCTTTCTTT. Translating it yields CATSRELMVGTGGNTEAFF. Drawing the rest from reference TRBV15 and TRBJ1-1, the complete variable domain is DAMVIQNPRYQVTQFGKPVTLSCSQTLNHNVMYWYQQKSSQAPKLLFHYYDKDFNNEADTPDNFQSRRPNTSFCFLDIRSPGLGDTAMYLCATSRELMVGTGGNTEAFFGQGTRLTVV.

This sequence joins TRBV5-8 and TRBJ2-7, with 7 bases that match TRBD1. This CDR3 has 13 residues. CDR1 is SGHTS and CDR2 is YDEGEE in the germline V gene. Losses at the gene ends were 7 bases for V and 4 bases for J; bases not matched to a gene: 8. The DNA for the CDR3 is TGTGCCAGCGGCCGGGACAGTCCTTACGAGCAGTACTTC. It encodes CASGRDSPYEQYF.

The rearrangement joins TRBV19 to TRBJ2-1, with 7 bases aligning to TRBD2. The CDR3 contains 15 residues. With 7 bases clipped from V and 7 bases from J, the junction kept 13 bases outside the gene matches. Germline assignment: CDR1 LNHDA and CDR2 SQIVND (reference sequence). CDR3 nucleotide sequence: TGTGCCAGTACCCCAGTGGGGGGGGAGGGAAATGAGCAGTTCTTC. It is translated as CASTPVGGEGNEQFF.

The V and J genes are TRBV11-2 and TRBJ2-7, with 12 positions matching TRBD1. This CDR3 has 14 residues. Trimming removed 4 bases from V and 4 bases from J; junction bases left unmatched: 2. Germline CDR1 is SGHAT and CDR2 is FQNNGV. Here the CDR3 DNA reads TGTGCCAGCAGCTCGGGACAGGGGGCGTACGAGCAGTACTTC. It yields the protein CASSSGQGAYEQYF.

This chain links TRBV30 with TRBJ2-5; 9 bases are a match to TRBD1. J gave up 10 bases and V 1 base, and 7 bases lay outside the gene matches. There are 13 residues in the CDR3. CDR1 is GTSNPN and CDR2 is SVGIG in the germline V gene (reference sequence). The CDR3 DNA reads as TGTGCCTGGAGTGGGGACAGGGTCGATAGCCAGTACTTC. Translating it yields CAWSGDRVDSQYF.

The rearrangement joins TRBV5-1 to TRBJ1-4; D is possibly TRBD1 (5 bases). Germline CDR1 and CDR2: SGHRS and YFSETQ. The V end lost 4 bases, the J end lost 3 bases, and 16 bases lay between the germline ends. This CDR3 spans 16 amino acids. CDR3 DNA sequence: TGCGCCAGCAGCCAAGAGCCAGGGTACCCTAATGAAAAACTGTTTTTT. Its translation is CASSQEPGYPNEKLFF.

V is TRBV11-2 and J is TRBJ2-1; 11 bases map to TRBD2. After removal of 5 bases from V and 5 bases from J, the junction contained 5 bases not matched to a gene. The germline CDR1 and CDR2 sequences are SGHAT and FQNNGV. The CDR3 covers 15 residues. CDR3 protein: CASSTPSGRHNEQFF. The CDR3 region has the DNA TGTGCCAGCAGCACACCTAGCGGGAGGCACAATGAGCAGTTCTTC.

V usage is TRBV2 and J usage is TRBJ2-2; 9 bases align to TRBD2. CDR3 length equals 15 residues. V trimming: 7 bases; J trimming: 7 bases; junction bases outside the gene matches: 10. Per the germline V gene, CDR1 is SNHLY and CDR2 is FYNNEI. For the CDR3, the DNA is TGTGCCAGCAAAGAAGTAGCGGGAGAGGGCGGGGAGCTGTTTTTT. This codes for CASKEVAGEGGELFF. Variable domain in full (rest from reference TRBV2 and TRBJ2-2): EPEVTQTPSHQVTQMGQEVILRCVPISNHLYFYWYRQILGQKVEFLVSFYNNEISEKSEIFDDQFSVERPDGSNFTLKIRSTKLEDSAMYFCASKEVAGEGGELFFGEGSRLTVL.

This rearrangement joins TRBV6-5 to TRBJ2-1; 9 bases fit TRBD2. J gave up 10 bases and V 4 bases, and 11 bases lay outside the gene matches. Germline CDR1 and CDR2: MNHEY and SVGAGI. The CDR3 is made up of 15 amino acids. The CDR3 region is CASSSLAEREDEQFF. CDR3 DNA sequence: TGTGCCAGCAGTTCTCTGGCGGAGCGGGAGGACGAGCAGTTCTTC.

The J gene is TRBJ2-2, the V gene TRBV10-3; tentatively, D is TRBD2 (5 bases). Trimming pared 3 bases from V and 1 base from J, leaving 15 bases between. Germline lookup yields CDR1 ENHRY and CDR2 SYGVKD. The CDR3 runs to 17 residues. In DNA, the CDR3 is TGTGCCATCAGTGATTTCGGGCGTGGAGGGAACACCGGGGAGCTGTTTTTT. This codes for CAISDFGRGGNTGELFF.

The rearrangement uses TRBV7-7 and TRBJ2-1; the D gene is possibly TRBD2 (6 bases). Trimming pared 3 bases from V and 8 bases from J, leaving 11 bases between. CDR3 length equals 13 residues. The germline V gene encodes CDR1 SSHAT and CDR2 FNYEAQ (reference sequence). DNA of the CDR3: TGTGCCAGCAGCTTGACTAGTCATCATGAGCAGTTCTTC. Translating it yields CASSLTSHHEQFF.

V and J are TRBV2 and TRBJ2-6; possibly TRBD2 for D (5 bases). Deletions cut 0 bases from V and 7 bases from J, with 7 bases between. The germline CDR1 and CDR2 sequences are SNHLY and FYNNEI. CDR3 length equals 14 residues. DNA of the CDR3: TGTGCCAGCAGTGAAGCTGGACTTGCCAACGTCCTGACTTTC. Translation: CASSEAGLANVLTF.

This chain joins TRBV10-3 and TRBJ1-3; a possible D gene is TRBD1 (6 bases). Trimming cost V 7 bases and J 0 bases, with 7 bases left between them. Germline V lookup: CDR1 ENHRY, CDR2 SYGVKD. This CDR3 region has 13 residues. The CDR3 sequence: CAIKGDSGNTIYF. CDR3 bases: TGTGCCATCAAGGGGGACTCTGGAAACACCATATATTTT.

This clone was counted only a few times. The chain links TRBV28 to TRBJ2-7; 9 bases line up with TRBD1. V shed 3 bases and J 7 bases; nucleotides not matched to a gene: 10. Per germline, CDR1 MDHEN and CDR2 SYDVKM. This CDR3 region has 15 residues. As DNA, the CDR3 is TGTGCCAGCAGTTTGGACGGGACAGGGAAAAGGGAGCAGTACTTC. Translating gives CASSLDGTGKREQYF.

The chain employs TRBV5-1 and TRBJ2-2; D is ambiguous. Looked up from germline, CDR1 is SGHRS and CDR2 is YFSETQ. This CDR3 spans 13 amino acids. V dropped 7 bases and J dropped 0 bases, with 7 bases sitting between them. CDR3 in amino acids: CASRVSNTGELFF. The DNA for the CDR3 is TGCGCCAGCCGGGTGTCGAACACCGGGGAGCTGTTTTTT. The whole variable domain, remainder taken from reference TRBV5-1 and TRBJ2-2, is KAGVTQTPRYLIKTRGQQVTLSCSPISGHRSVSWYQQTPGQGLQFLFEYFSETQRNKGNFPGRFSGRQFSNSRSEMNVSTLELGDSALYLCASRVSNTGELFFGEGSRLTVL.

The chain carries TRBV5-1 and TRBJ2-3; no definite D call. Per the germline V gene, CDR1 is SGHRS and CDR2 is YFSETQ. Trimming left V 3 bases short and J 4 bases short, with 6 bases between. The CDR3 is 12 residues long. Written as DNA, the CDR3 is TGCGCCAGCAGCTCGTTCTCAGATACGCAGTATTTT. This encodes CASSSFSDTQYF.

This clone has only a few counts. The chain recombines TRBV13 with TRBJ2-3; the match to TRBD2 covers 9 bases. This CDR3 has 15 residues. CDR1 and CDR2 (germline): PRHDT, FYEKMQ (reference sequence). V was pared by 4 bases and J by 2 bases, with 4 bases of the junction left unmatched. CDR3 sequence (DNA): TGTGCCAGCAGCTCTCCTAGCGGGATCACAGATACGCAGTATTTT. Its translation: CASSSPSGITDTQYF.

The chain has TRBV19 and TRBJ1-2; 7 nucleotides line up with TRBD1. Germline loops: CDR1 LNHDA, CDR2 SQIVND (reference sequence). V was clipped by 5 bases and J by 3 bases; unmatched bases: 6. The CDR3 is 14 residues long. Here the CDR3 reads CASSPDREYYGYTF. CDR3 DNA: TGTGCCAGTAGTCCTGACAGGGAATACTATGGCTACACCTTC. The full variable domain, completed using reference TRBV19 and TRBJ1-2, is DGGITQSPKYLFRKEGQNVTLSCEQNLNHDAMYWYRQDPGQGLRLIYYSQIVNDFQKGDIAEGYSVSREKKESFPLTVTSAQKNPTAFYLCASSPDREYYGYTFGSGTRLTVV.

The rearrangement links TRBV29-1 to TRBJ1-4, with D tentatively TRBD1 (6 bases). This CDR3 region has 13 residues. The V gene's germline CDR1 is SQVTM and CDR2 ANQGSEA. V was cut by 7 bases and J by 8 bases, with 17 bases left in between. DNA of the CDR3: TGCAGCGCCCGCCCGACGACAGGAGAAAAACTGTTTTTT. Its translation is CSARPTTGEKLFF.

As DNA, the CDR3 is TGTGCCAGCAGCTTAGATCTGGGCGGGGGCGGCACTGAAGCTTTCTTT. It translates to CASSLDLGGGGTEAFF. The V and J genes are TRBV7-9 and TRBJ1-1, with a possible D match to TRBD1 (6 bases). This CDR3 has 16 amino acids. V dropped 1 base and J dropped 4 bases, with 16 bases sitting between them. Germline V CDR1 and CDR2: SEHNR, FQNEAQ (reference sequence).

The CDR3 is CASSLNSDYGYTF. CDR3 DNA: TGTGCCAGCAGTTTAAACTCCGACTATGGCTACACCTTC. The gene calls are TRBV2 and TRBJ1-2; D remains unclear. The CDR3 runs 13 residues. Germline V gene data show CDR1 as SNHLY and CDR2 as FYNNEI. Trimming left V 5 bases short and J 3 bases short, with 10 bases between. Combining the CDR3 with reference TRBV2 and TRBJ1-2 gives the whole variable domain EPEVTQTPSHQVTQMGQEVILRCVPISNHLYFYWYRQILGQKVEFLVSFYNNEISEKSEIFDDQFSVERPDGSNFTLKIRSTKLEDSAMYFCASSLNSDYGYTFGSGTRLTVV.

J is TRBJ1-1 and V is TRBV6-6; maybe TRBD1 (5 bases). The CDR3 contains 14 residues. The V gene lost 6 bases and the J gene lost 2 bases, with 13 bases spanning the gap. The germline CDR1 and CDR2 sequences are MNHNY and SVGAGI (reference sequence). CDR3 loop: CASRPPGVNTEAFF. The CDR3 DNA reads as TGTGCCAGCAGACCCCCGGGGGTTAACACTGAAGCTTTCTTT.